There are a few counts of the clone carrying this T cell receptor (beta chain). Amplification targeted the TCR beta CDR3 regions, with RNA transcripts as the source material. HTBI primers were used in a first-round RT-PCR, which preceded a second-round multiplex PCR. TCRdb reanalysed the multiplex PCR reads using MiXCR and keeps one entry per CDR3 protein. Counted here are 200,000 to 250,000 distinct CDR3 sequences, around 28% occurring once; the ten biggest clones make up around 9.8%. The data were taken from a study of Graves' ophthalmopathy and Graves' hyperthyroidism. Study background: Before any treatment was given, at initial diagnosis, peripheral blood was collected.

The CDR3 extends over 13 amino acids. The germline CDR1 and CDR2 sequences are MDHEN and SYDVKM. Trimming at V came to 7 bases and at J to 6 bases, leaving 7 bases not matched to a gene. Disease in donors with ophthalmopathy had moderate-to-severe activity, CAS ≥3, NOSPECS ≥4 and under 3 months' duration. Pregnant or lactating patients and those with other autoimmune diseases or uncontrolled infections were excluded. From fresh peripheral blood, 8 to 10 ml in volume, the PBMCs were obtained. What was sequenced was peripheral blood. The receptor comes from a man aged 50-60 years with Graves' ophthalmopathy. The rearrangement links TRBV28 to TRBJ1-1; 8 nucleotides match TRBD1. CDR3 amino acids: CASTGGARAEAFF. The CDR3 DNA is TGTGCCAGCACAGGGGGCGCGAGGGCTGAAGCTTTCTTT.